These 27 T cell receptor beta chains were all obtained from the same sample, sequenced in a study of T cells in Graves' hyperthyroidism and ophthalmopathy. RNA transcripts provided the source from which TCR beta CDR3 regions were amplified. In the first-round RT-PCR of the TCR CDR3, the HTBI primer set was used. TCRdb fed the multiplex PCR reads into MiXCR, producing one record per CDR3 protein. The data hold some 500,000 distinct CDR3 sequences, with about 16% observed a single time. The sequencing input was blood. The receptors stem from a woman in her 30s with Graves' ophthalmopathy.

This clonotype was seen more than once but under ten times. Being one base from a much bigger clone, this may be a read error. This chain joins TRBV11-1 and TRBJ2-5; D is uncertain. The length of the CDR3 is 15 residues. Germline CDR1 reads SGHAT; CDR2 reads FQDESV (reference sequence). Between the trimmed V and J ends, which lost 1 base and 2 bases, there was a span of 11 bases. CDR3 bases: TGTGCCAGCAGCTTAGTTTGCGACGGACAAGAGACCCAGTACTTC. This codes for CASSLVCDGQETQYF.

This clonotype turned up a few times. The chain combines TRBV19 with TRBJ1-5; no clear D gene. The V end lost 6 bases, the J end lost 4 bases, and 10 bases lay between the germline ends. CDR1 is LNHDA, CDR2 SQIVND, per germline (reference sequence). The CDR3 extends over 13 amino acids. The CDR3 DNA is TGTGCCAGTAGCGACGGACCGAATCAGCCCCAGCATTTT. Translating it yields CASSDGPNQPQHF.

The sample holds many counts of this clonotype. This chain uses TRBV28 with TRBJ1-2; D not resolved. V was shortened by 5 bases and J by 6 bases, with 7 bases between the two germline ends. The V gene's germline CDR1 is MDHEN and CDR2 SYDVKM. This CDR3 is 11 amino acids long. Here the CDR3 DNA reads TGTGCCAGCAGTACGATCCATGGCTACACCTTC. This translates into CASSTIHGYTF.

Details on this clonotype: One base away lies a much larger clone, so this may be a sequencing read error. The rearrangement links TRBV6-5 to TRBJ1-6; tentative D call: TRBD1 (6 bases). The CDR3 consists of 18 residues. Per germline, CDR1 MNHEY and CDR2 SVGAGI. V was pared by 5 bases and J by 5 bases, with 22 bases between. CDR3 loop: CASSHLGQSDFHNSPLHF. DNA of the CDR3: TGTGCCAGCAGTCACCTCGGACAGTCGGACTTCCATAATTCACCCCTCCACTTT.

The DNA for the CDR3 is TGCGCCAGCAGCCAAGATTCACCCTGGGGATCTACTAATGAAAAACTGTTTTTT. Its translation is CASSQDSPWGSTNEKLFF. V usage is TRBV4-3 and J usage is TRBJ1-4; no clear D gene. Germline CDR1 LGHNA, CDR2 YSLEER. The V and J ends lost 0 bases and 2 bases respectively, with 16 bases between them. CDR3 size: 18 residues.

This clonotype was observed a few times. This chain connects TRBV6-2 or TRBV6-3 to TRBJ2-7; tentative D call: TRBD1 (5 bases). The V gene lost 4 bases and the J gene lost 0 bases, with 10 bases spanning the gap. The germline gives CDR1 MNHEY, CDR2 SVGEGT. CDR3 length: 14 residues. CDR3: CASSLRQNSYEQYF. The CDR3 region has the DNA TGTGCCAGCAGTTTGAGACAGAACTCCTACGAGCAGTACTTC.

The CDR3 coding sequence is TGCAGCGTTCCAGGGGGGACGGGTAATGAAAAACTGTTTTTT. The encoded protein is CSVPGGTGNEKLFF. The chain uses TRBV29-1 and TRBJ1-4; 7 bases are shared with TRBD1. This CDR3 is 14 amino acids long. V was clipped by 5 bases and J by 4 bases; unmatched bases: 7. CDR1 and CDR2 from the germline V gene are SQVTM and ANQGSEA.

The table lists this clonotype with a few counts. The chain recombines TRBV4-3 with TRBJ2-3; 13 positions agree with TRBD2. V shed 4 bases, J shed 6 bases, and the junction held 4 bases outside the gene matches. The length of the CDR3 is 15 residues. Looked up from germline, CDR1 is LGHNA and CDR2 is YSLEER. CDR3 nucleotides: TGCGCCAGCAGCCCTGGACTAGCGGGAGTCGATACGCAGTATTTT. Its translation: CASSPGLAGVDTQYF.

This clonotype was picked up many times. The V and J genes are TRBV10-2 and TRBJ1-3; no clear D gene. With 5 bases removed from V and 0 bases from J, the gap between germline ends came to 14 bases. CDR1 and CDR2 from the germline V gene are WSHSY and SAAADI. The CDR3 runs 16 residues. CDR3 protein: CASSYSRGNSGNTIYF. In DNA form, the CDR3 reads TGCGCCAGCAGTTACAGCCGGGGTAACTCTGGAAACACCATATATTTT.

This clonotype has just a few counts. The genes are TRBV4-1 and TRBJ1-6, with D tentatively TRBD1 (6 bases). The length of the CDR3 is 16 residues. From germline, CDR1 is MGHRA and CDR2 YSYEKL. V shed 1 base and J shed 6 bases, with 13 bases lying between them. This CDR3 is CASSQARGHRNSPLHF. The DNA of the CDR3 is TGCGCCAGCAGCCAAGCTCGGGGACATCGTAATTCACCCCTCCACTTT.

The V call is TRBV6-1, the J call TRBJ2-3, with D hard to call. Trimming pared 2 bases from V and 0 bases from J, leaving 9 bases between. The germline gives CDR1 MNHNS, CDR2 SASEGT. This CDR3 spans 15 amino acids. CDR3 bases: TGTGCCAGCAGTGAAAGGTGGGGAAGCACAGATACGCAGTATTTT. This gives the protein CASSERWGSTDTQYF.

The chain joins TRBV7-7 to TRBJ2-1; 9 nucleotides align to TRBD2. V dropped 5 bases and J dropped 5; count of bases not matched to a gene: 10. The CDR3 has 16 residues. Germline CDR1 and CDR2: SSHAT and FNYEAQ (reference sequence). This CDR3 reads CASSTVAGVNHNEQFF. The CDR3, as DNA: TGTGCCAGCAGCACCGTAGCGGGAGTCAACCACAATGAGCAGTTCTTC.

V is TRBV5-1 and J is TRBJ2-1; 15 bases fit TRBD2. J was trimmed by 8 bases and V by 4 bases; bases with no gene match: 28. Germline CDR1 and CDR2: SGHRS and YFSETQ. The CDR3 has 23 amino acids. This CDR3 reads CASSPALQTGIQGLAGGPDEQFF. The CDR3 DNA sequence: TGCGCCAGCAGCCCTGCCCTGCAAACAGGGATTCAAGGACTAGCGGGAGGGCCAGATGAGCAGTTCTTC.

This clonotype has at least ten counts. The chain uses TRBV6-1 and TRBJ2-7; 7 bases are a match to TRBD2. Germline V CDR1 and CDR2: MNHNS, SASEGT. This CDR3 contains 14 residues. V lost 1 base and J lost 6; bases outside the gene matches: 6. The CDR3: CASSEGRGIGEQYF. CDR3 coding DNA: TGTGCCAGCAGTGAAGGGCGGGGGATCGGCGAGCAGTACTTC.

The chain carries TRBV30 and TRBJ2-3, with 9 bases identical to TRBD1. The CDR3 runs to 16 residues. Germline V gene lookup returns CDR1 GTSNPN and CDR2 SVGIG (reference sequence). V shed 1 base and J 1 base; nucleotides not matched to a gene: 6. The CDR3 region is CAWSDLRDRGTDTQYF. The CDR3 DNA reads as TGTGCCTGGAGTGATCTCCGGGACAGGGGCACAGATACGCAGTATTTT. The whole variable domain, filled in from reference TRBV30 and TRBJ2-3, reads SQTIHQWPATLVQPVGSPLSLECTVEGTSNPNLYWYRQAAGRGLQLLFYSVGIGQISSEVPQNLSASRPQDRQFILSSKKLLLSDSGFYLCAWSDLRDRGTDTQYFGPGTRLTVL.

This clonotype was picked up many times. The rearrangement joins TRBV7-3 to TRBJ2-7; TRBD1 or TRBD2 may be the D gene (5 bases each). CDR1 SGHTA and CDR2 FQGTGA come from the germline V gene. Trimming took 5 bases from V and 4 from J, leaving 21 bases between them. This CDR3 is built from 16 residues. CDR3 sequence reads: CASSLAGAYPPYEQYF. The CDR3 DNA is TGTGCCAGCAGCCTAGCTGGGGCTTACCCCCCTTACGAGCAGTACTTC.

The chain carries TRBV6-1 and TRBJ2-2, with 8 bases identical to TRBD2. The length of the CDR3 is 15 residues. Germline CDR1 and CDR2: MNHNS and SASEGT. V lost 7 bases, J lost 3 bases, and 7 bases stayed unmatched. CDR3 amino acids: CASTVQRGYTGELFF. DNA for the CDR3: TGTGCCAGCACGGTCCAGCGGGGGTACACCGGGGAGCTGTTTTTT.

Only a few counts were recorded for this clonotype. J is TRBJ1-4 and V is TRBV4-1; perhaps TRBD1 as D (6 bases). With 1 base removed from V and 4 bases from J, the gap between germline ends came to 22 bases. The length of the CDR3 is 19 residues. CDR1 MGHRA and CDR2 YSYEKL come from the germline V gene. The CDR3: CASSQVLTPLQGYNEKLFF. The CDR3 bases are TGCGCCAGCAGCCAAGTCCTTACCCCTTTACAGGGATATAATGAAAAACTGTTTTTT.

The DNA for the CDR3 is TGTGCCAGCAGTTTACGGGGGGTGCTCTCTGGGGCCAACGTCCTGACTTTC. It translates to CASSLRGVLSGANVLTF. V is TRBV27 and J is TRBJ2-6; 7 positions agree with TRBD2. The CDR3 is made up of 17 amino acids. The V gene end was trimmed by 2 bases and the J gene end by 0 bases; junction bases not matched to a gene: 4. Germline V gives CDR1 MNHEY, CDR2 SMNVEV (reference sequence).

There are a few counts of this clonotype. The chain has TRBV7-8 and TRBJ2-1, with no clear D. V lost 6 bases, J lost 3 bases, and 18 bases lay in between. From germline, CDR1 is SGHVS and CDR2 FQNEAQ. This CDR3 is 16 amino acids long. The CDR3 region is CASSGVGTKIYNEQFF. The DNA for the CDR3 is TGTGCCAGCAGTGGGGTGGGTACAAAGATCTACAATGAGCAGTTCTTC.

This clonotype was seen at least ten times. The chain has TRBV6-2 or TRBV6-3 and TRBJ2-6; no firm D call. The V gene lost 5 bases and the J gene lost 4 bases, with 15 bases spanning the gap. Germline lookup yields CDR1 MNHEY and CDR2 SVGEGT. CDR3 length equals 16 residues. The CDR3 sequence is CASSPQGGSGANVLTF. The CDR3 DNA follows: TGTGCCAGCAGTCCACAAGGCGGATCGGGGGCCAACGTCCTGACTTTC.

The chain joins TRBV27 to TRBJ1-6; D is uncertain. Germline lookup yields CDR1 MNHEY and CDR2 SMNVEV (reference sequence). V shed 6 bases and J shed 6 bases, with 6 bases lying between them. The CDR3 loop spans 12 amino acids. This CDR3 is CASRGSNSPLHF. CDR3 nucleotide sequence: TGTGCCAGCAGGGGGTCTAATTCACCCCTCCACTTT.

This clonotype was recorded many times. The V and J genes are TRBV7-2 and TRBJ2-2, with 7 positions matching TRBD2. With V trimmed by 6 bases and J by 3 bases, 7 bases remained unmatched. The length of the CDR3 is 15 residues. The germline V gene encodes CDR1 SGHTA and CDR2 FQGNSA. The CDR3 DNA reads TGTGCCAGCAGACGGAGCGGGGCCGACACCGGGGAGCTGTTTTTT. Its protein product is CASRRSGADTGELFF.

Here the CDR3 reads CAWSVRLETQYF. In nucleotides, the CDR3 is TGTGCCTGGAGTGTACGACTCGAGACCCAGTACTTC. The gene calls are TRBV30 and TRBJ2-5; D call uncertain. The CDR3 length is 12 residues. Germline V CDR1 and CDR2: GTSNPN, SVGIG (reference sequence). The ends were cut back, 0 bases at V and 5 bases at J, with 7 bases in the middle.

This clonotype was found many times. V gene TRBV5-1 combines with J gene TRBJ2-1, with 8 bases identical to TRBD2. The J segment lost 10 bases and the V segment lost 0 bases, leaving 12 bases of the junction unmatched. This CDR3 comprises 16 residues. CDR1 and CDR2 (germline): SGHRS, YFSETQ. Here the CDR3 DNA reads TGCGCCAGCAGCTTGGGGCAGGCCTTACTAGCGGCCGAGCAGTTCTTC. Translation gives CASSLGQALLAAEQFF.

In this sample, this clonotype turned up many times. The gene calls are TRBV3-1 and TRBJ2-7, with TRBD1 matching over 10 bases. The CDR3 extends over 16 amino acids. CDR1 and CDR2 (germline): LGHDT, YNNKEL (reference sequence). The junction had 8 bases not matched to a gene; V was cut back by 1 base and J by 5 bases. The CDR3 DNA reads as TGTGCCAGCAGCCAAGCGGGCGGGACAGGGGCTCACGAGCAGTACTTC. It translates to CASSQAGGTGAHEQYF.

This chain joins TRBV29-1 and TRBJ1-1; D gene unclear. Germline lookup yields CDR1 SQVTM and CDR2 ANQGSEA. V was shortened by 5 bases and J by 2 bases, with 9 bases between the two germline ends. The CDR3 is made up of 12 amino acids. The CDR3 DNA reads TGCAGCGTTTCCACAGACAACACTGAAGCTTTCTTT. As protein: CSVSTDNTEAFF.